Below, 18 T cell receptor beta chains from the same sample are listed, as sequenced in a study of cytomegalovirus exposure and HLA in healthy donors. Amplification used 60 Vbeta primers and 13 Jbeta primers. Produced via immunoSEQ multiplex PCR; TCRdb's table is partial and in-frame only. The table includes tens of thousands of clones, roughly 88% detected once. Sequencing was performed on PBMCs. Receptors were obtained from a woman aged 18-29 years in good health and CMV-seronegative.

This chain uses TRBV4-1 with TRBJ2-3, with 8 bases matching TRBD1. Germline V CDR1 and CDR2: MGHRA, YSYEKL. This CDR3 has 17 residues. V trimming: 1 base; J trimming: 1 base; junction bases outside the gene matches: 7. The CDR3 region is CASSQGGAGGGTDTQYF. The CDR3 coding sequence is TGCGCCAGCAGCCAAGGAGGGGCAGGGGGCGGCACAGATACGCAGTATTTT.

The V gene is TRBV15, the J gene TRBJ2-7, with 9 bases identical to TRBD1. Per the germline V gene, CDR1 is LNHNV and CDR2 is YYDKDF (reference sequence). The CDR3 is 14 residues long. V gave up 6 bases and J gave up 7 bases; unmatched junction bases: 10. CDR3: CATSQQGALAEQYF. The CDR3 bases are TGTGCCACCAGTCAACAGGGGGCATTGGCGGAGCAGTACTTC.

CDR3 sequence: CASRLDPTDLIPSGANVLTF. The CDR3 bases are TGTGCAAGTCGCTTAGACCCGACTGACCTCATACCCTCTGGGGCCAACGTCCTGACTTTC. The rearrangement uses TRBV12-2 and TRBJ2-6; the table calls TRBD2, which could not be checked here. TRBV12-2 counts as a pseudogene. CDR3 length equals 20 residues.

J is TRBJ1-5 and V is TRBV2, with a possible D match to TRBD1 (5 bases). The length of the CDR3 is 13 residues. Germline V gives CDR1 SNHLY, CDR2 FYNNEI. V dropped 4 bases and J dropped 6 bases, with 10 bases sitting between them. The CDR3 bases are TGTGCCAGCAGTGGTCGGGGGGTTCAGCCCCAGCATTTT. Translated: CASSGRGVQPQHF. Full variable domain (outside the CDR3, taken from reference TRBV2 and TRBJ1-5): EPEVTQTPSHQVTQMGQEVILRCVPISNHLYFYWYRQILGQKVEFLVSFYNNEISEKSEIFDDQFSVERPDGSNFTLKIRSTKLEDSAMYFCASSGRGVQPQHFGDGTRLSIL.

The chain employs TRBV2 and TRBJ2-5; 9 bases are a match to TRBD1. Germline lookup yields CDR1 SNHLY and CDR2 FYNNEI. The V segment lost 11 bases and the J segment 3 bases; nucleotides outside the gene matches: 7. This CDR3 spans 13 amino acids. CDR3 nucleotides: TGTGCCGGGGGACAGGGCGTTAAAGAGACCCAGTACTTC. Translating gives CAGGQGVKETQYF.

In DNA form, the CDR3 reads TGCGCCAGCAGCCAAGATGGGCGGGGAGAGTATTTT. Translation: CASSQDGRGEYF. This chain connects TRBV4-3 to TRBJ2-3, with a possible D match to TRBD2 (6 bases). From germline, CDR1 is LGHNA and CDR2 YSLEER. The CDR3 contains 12 residues. Trimming shortened V by 0 bases and J by 13 bases, and 11 bases separated the two germline ends.

The chain recombines TRBV25-1 with TRBJ2-4; D might be TRBD1 (6 bases). CDR1 is MGHDK, CDR2 SYGVNS, per germline. The CDR3 has 12 residues. V lost 5 bases to trimming and J lost 8 bases, with 10 bases between them. In nucleotides, the CDR3 is TGTGCCAGCAGTCAACAGGGATACATTCAGTACTTC. Amino acids: CASSQQGYIQYF.

This clone is medium-sized within its sample. The chain has TRBV5-1 and TRBJ2-3; D perhaps matches TRBD2 (7 bases). CDR3 length equals 18 residues. The V end was cut by 4 bases, the J end by 2 bases, with 23 bases between. Germline V gene data show CDR1 as SGHRS and CDR2 as YFSETQ. Here the CDR3 reads CASSPQRVKAGATDTQYF. In DNA form, the CDR3 reads TGCGCCAGCAGCCCGCAGAGAGTTAAGGCGGGGGCCACAGATACGCAGTATTTT. The entire variable domain, with the rest obtained from reference TRBV5-1 and TRBJ2-3, is as follows: KAGVTQTPRYLIKTRGQQVTLSCSPISGHRSVSWYQQTPGQGLQFLFEYFSETQRNKGNFPGRFSGRQFSNSRSEMNVSTLELGDSALYLCASSPQRVKAGATDTQYFGPGTRLTVL.

This sequence joins TRBV19 and TRBJ1-5; D is ambiguous. CDR3 length: 17 amino acids. Germline V gene sequence: CDR1 LNHDA, CDR2 SQIVND (reference sequence). Deletions cut 2 bases from V and 0 bases from J, with 14 bases between. The CDR3 region is CASSISPLRYSNQPQHF. The CDR3 DNA reads as TGTGCCAGTAGTATATCCCCCCTGCGGTATAGCAATCAGCCCCAGCATTTT.

This clone showed up just a few times. This rearrangement joins TRBV7-6 to TRBJ2-1; D call uncertain. V was cut by 0 bases and J by 7 bases, with 7 bases left in between. Germline V gene sequence: CDR1 SGHVS, CDR2 FNYEAQ. The CDR3 extends over 13 amino acids. The CDR3 is CASSLAGWNEQFF. The CDR3, as DNA: TGTGCCAGCAGCTTAGCGGGCTGGAATGAGCAGTTCTTC.

There are a few counts of this clone. The chain joins TRBV18 to TRBJ1-1; 10 bases fit TRBD1. The ends lost 4 bases at V and 1 base at J; junction bases unmatched: 6. Germline V gene lookup returns CDR1 KGHSH and CDR2 LQKENI. The CDR3 contains 16 residues. The CDR3 sequence: CASSRDRGRGNTEAFF. For the CDR3, the DNA is TGTGCCAGCTCACGAGACAGGGGGCGCGGGAACACTGAAGCTTTCTTT. The full variable domain, rest sourced from reference TRBV18 and TRBJ1-1, is NAGVMQNPRHLVRRRGQEARLRCSPMKGHSHVYWYRQLPEEGLKFMVYLQKENIIDESGMPKERFSAEFPKEGPSILRIQQVVRGDSAAYFCASSRDRGRGNTEAFFGQGTRLTVV.

This clone was seen a few times. The CDR3 DNA sequence: TGTGCCAGCAGACCGGGACAGAGGAATGAAAAACTGTTTTTT. As protein: CASRPGQRNEKLFF. This chain connects TRBV6-1 to TRBJ1-4; 7 bases fit TRBD1. Germline V gene sequence: CDR1 MNHNS, CDR2 SASEGT. CDR3 length: 14 amino acids. V shed 6 bases and J 5 bases; nucleotides not matched to a gene: 6.

The chain couples TRBV29-1 to TRBJ2-5; D is unresolved. Deletions cut 2 bases from V and 0 bases from J, with 7 bases between. This CDR3 has 13 amino acids. CDR1 is SQVTM, CDR2 ANQGSEA, per germline. CDR3 sequence (DNA): TGCAGCGTTGAATTTCCAAACCAAGAGACCCAGTACTTC. Translating gives CSVEFPNQETQYF.

This chain uses TRBV27 with TRBJ2-4, with 11 bases matching TRBD1. Per the germline V gene, CDR1 is MNHEY and CDR2 is SMNVEV (reference sequence). V lost 3 bases to trimming and J lost 6 bases; unmatched junction nucleotides: 4. The CDR3 is 15 residues long. CDR3 sequence: CASSFQDRGRNIQYF. The CDR3 nucleotides read TGTGCCAGCAGTTTTCAGGACAGGGGGCGAAACATTCAGTACTTC.

Here the CDR3 reads CAWLGTGRGKLFF. The CDR3 nucleotides read TGTGCCTGGCTAGGGACAGGGAGGGGAAAACTGTTTTTT. The rearrangement uses TRBV30 and TRBJ1-4, with 9 nucleotides matching TRBD1. Germline V gene data show CDR1 as GTSNPN and CDR2 as SVGIG (reference sequence). With 5 bases clipped from V and 10 bases from J, the junction kept 8 bases outside the gene matches. The CDR3 is made up of 13 amino acids.

Regarding this clone: Compared with germline, one end of the junction differs, possibly owing to a read error. The chain employs TRBV30 and TRBJ1-2; D gene unclear. Germline loops: CDR1 GTSNPN, CDR2 SVGIG (reference sequence). CDR3 length: 15 residues. CDR3 sequence: CAWDWGDFSNYGYPF. The DNA for the CDR3 is TGTGCCTGGGACTGGGGAGACTTCTCTAACTATGGCTACCCCTTC. The whole variable domain, filled in from reference TRBV30 and TRBJ1-2, reads SQTIHQWPATLVQPVGSPLSLECTVEGTSNPNLYWYRQAAGRGLQLLFYSVGIGQISSEVPQNLSASRPQDRQFILSSKKLLLSDSGFYLCAWDWGDFSNYGYPFGSGTRLTVV.

The genes are TRBV25-1 and TRBJ2-3; D gene unclear. Trimming took 2 bases from V and 3 from J, leaving 21 bases between them. Germline assignment: CDR1 MGHDK and CDR2 SYGVNS. CDR3 size: 18 residues. The CDR3 is CASSEVDRRPRGTDTQYF. The CDR3 DNA reads TGTGCCAGCAGTGAAGTGGATCGAAGGCCCCGAGGAACAGATACGCAGTATTTT.

This clone has a single count. The chain links TRBV7-2 to TRBJ2-3; D perhaps matches TRBD2 (7 bases). This CDR3 comprises 14 residues. Germline CDR1 and CDR2: SGHTA and FQGNSA. V lost 3 bases and J lost 5, with 12 bases in between. The CDR3 protein is CASSFRGAGDTQYF. DNA of the CDR3: TGTGCCAGCAGCTTCCGGGGGGCAGGAGATACGCAGTATTTT.